This T cell receptor (beta chain) was sequenced for a study of cytomegalovirus exposure and HLA in healthy donors (dated by TCRdb to about 2017). As for the study more broadly: According to an earlier analysis of a few hundred of the donors, about 179 million T cells yielded 90 million to 140 million unique TCR beta sequences and approximately 300 Gb of sequence data. A separate validation cohort of roughly 110 different subjects was used in addition to the 666-subject first cohort. In the later analysis, no new phenotypic data were used to find candidate immune exposures; instead, reliance was placed on TCR beta sequences and their occurrence across donors. About 5 DR-DQ haplotypes were handled as single units for association and clustering, since linkage in the cohort was strong. Using immunosequencing, the study profiled T cell repertoires from some 670 subjects and related those repertoires to cytomegalovirus serostatus. To decide whether each TCR beta V gene segment behaved as functional or pseudogenic, an earlier analysis of some 600 of the donors relied on high-throughput TCR beta sequencing. Among over 350 genotyped donors of the cohort, an average of about 240,000 unique TCR beta nucleotide sequences were sequenced per donor, roughly 20% of them non-productive. The study aimed to test whether signatures of past pathogen exposure could be identified by cataloging public T cell receptors. High-throughput TCR immunosequencing, statistical association of individual TCRs with disease status, and machine learning were combined to predict cytomegalovirus infection status. Typing coverage varied by locus: 629-630 donors for A, B, C, DRB1 and DQB1; under 550 for DQA1; around 570 for DPA1; 450 to 480 for DPB1. In a later analysis, previously published TCR beta repertoires from hundreds of donors were re-analyzed and high-resolution HLA genotyping was added so that TCR occurrence patterns could be studied. About 280 gigabases of sequencing data and around 87 million unique TCR sequences were included in an early release covering roughly 700 HLA-typed donors. Among the roughly 400 genotyped donors, more than 70% belonged to the genetic ancestry cluster associated with self-reported Caucasian donors. Both class I and class II loci were covered by HLA typing, at four-digit resolution. Alongside the repertoire data, information on donor age, sex, ethnicity and CMV serostatus was compiled. All discovery cohort repertoires had been generated using a single sequencing platform. A later genetic analysis took genome-wide SNP genotypes for about 55% of the roughly 670 donors and used that subset as a discovery cohort. Results and caveats for the whole study, not just this receptor: It was suggested by the authors that the approach could potentially be generalized to other disease states and immunological phenotypes. Most CMV-associated TCR beta chains appeared to be HLA-restricted in a later analysis, and the HLA associations seemed to be driven largely by CMV exposure. In a later genetic analysis, a missense DCLRE1C variant was associated with V-gene and J-gene trimming of TCR beta chains, and the association was replicated in an independent cohort. The presence/absence analyses assumed that sequencing depth was roughly uniform across donors, and that assumption may not be true. When HLA alleles, especially DR and DQ, strongly co-occurred, attributing TCR associations to individual alleles was difficult. In a later analysis, HLA-associated TCR beta chains showed more clonal expansion and lower generation probabilities than non-associated chains that were equally common. In a later genetic analysis, fewer N-insertions in productive TCRs were reported among donors in an Asian-associated ancestry cluster than the 666-donor mean. Around 16 rarely observed V segments, including chromosome 9 orphons, were excluded from the earlier analysis of just under 600 of the donors because counts were too low. Some IMGT-functional V segments, including TRBV6-2 and TRBV6-3, could not be told apart with the 87-base-pair reads, so those segments were excluded. In an earlier analysis of approximately 590 of the donors, most TCR beta V segments appeared in productive rearrangements about 90% or about 30% of the time, broadly matching IMGT annotations. A further reported finding was that TCR beta sequences accurately predicted the HLA-A and HLA-B alleles for most subjects in the first cohort. According to a later analysis, TCR association rates differed among HLA loci, with DRB1 alleles showing the most associated TCRs and HLA-C alleles showing the fewest. In both the original and validation cohorts, the classifier was reported to diagnose cytomegalovirus status with high specificity and sensitivity. Because some donors lacked HLA typing at each locus, the association tests relied only on the typed subset. In a later analysis, several top co-occurrence clusters were reported to appear linked to parvovirus B19, influenza, CMV and Epstein-Barr virus. CMV serostatus was the only immune exposure information available for the cohort. The sequencing pipeline was judged likely to have produced a cluster of highly shared sequence variants as a technical artifact. Correlated functional status among segregating V segments might be attributable to linkage disequilibrium, but an unknown experimental factor could not be ruled out. While some public TCRs were present in many individuals, most TCR sequences turned up only very rarely across donors. Three of the identified cytomegalovirus-associated TCR beta chains were confirmed in vitro to be specific for cytomegalovirus antigens. In this cohort, only TCR beta chains were sequenced, and detectable features were limited by the absence of alpha or paired-chain data. A total of 164 TCR beta chains were listed by the study as associated with cytomegalovirus. Specific HLA alleles were associated with over 15,000 TCR beta sequences at a false discovery rate of 0.05 in a later analysis.

Remarks on this clone: The antigen this receptor binds is unknown.

CDR1 and CDR2 were assigned from the germline V gene as SGHDT and YYEEEE. The CDR3 sequence holds 13 residues, the cysteine and phenylalanine included. Only the CDR3 portion is preserved as DNA: 39 bases, with reading frame beginning at the first base. Library preparation employed the immunoSEQ multiplex PCR assay. For the multiplex PCR, a mixture combining 60 forward primers for TCR Vbeta segments and 13 reverse primers for TCR Jbeta segments was used. The CDR3 region of rearranged TCR beta genes was amplified from genomic DNA by a multiplex PCR assay. The amplified TCR beta libraries were sequenced on the Illumina HiSeq System as 87-base-pair reads. In the authors' own workflow: A later analysis counted about 76 million unique TCR beta chains across the 550 to 700 repertoires, and some 11 million of these chains were shared by at least two donors. To remove PCR and sequencing errors, raw reads were error-corrected and collapsed into unique sequences using a nearest-neighbor algorithm that merged closely related sequences. Alignment of CDR3 sequences to IMGT reference sequences was used to assign V, D and J gene segments. Each retained sequence needed at least a six-nucleotide match to both a V gene segment and a J gene segment. A rearrangement was called productive if the CDR3 had no stop codons and remained in frame with V and J, and every other rearrangement was called non-productive. CDR3 was defined by IMGT convention, running from the second conserved V-encoded cysteine to the conserved J-encoded phenylalanine. The earlier analysis of some 540 of the donors excluded any sequence lacking an unambiguous match to a single V gene segment. In an earlier analysis of roughly 500 of the donors, V segments were called functional above 56.7% productive rearrangements and were called segregating when the between-donor standard deviation exceeded 5%. A statistical classification framework was built to diagnose cytomegalovirus status from the catalog of TCR beta chain sequences. In a later analysis, V and J genes were assigned by comparing TCR nucleotide sequences against IMGT/GENE-DB human TR gene sequences. Using the TCRdist pipeline, a later analysis assigned CDR3 sequences along with most-parsimonious VDJ recombination scenarios. A later analysis defined each TCR beta chain by its CDR3 amino acid sequence plus V-gene family, and excluded reads lacking a unique V-gene family. A later analysis removed over 500 highly shared, low-generation-probability nucleotide sequences to deal with suspected cross-contamination and a sequencing artifact. In a later analysis, a clonal expansion index for each public chain was calculated from normalized within-repertoire ranks of inferred template counts. A later analysis computed generation probabilities with a VDJ recombination model fitted to out-of-frame rearrangements, and checked the results against IGoR. In a later analysis, TCR-TCR, TCR-HLA and TCR-CMV co-occurrence was scored with hypergeometric tests, and a repertoire-size bias correction was applied to TCR pairs. False discovery rates were estimated in a later analysis by permuting HLA or CMV assignments 20 times. In a later analysis, co-occurring TCRs were grouped with DBSCAN, and TCRdist sequence similarity was added when clustering was performed within HLA-allele-positive subsets. Repertoires with fewer than 30,000 or more than 120,000 public chains, plus five repertoires with anomalous nucleotide sharing, were excluded from co-occurrence clustering. Imported from immuneACCESS, the table was reduced by TCRdb to in-frame sequences with V and J called. These copies leave out some clones; in studies compared against another copy, an unresolved V gene accounts for under half, and the cause of the remainder is not known. V and J calls and clone size come straight from that table; D and trimming were deduced from the DNA. This sample's table lists approximately 92,000 clones. The ten most abundant clones make up 3.4% of the sample.

The cohort comprised 710 or so healthy bone marrow donors. At the time of sampling, all cohort members were nominally healthy, though unrecorded immune exposures were likely present. The donor tested CMV seronegative, placing the donor among the 300 to 450 seronegative members of the cohort. Each donor provided a peripheral blood sample, and peripheral blood mononuclear cells were used for TCR beta sequencing. The Qiagen DNeasy Blood Extraction Kit was used to extract genomic DNA from the blood cell samples. Sample: PBMCs. The origin of this receptor is a woman aged 30 to 39 in good health and CMV-seronegative. Recombination linked TRBV5-6 to TRBJ2-5, with 13 middle bases fitting TRBD2. The DNA end favors TRBJ2-7, so the J call may be wrong. The DNA sequence reads TGTGCCAGCAGTGGACTAGCGGGAGCCGAGCAGTACTTC. It codes for CASSGLAGAEQYF.